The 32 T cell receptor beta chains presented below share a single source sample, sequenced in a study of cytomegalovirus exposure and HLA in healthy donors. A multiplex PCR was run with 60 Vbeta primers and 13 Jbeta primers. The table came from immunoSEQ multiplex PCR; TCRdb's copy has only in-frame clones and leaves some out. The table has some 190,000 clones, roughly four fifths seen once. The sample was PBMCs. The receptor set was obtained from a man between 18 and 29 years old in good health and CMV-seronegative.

Written as DNA, the CDR3 is TGTGCCAGCAGCCGAGGGACTAACCCCTTCAATGAGCAGTTCTTC. Translating it yields CASSRGTNPFNEQFF. The chain combines TRBV27 with TRBJ2-1; 7 bases match TRBD2. The length of the CDR3 is 15 residues. J was trimmed by 6 bases and V by 6 bases; bases with no gene match: 11. Per germline, CDR1 MNHEY and CDR2 SMNVEV (reference sequence).

The CDR3 sequence is CASTPGLAGNYEQYF. The CDR3 DNA is TGCGCCAGCACCCCAGGACTAGCGGGAAACTACGAGCAGTACTTC. This chain uses TRBV10-2 with TRBJ2-7; 12 positions match TRBD2. Unmatched junction bases numbered 7, after V lost 7 bases and J lost 3 bases. CDR3 length: 15 amino acids. In germline, CDR1 is WSHSY, CDR2 SAAADI.

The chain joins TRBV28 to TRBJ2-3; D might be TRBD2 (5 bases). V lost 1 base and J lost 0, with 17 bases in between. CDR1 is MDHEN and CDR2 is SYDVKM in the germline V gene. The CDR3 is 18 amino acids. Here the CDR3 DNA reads TGTGCCAGCAGTTTATCCGGGCCCAGAGGGCTGAGCACAGATACGCAGTATTTT. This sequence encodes CASSLSGPRGLSTDTQYF. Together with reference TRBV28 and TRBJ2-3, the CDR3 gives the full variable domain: DVKVTQSSRYLVKRTGEKVFLECVQDMDHENMFWYRQDPGLGLRLIYFSYDVKMKEKGDIPEGYSVSREKKERFSLILESASTNQTSMYLCASSLSGPRGLSTDTQYFGPGTRLTVL.

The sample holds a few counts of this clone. The CDR3 sequence is CAIKGQRNSPLHF. DNA of the CDR3: TGTGCCATCAAGGGACAGAGAAATTCACCCCTCCACTTT. This chain connects TRBV10-3 to TRBJ1-6; the match to TRBD1 covers 7 bases. This CDR3 is 13 amino acids long. Germline CDR1 reads ENHRY; CDR2 reads SYGVKD. The junction had 4 bases not matched to a gene; V was cut back by 7 bases and J by 7 bases.

CDR3 loop: CASSVRGRDGYTF. The CDR3 coding sequence is TGTGCCAGCAGCGTCAGGGGGCGGGATGGCTACACCTTC. The chain employs TRBV7-2 and TRBJ1-2; 8 nucleotides line up with TRBD1. Per germline, CDR1 SGHTA and CDR2 FQGNSA. This CDR3 is 13 amino acids long. After removal of 5 bases from V and 6 bases from J, the junction contained 5 bases not matched to a gene.

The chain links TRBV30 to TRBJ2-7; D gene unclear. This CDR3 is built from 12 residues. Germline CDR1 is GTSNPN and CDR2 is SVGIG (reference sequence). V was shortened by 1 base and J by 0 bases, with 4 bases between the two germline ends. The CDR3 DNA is TGTGCCTGGAGTGGGGCCTCCTACGAGCAGTACTTC. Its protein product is CAWSGASYEQYF.

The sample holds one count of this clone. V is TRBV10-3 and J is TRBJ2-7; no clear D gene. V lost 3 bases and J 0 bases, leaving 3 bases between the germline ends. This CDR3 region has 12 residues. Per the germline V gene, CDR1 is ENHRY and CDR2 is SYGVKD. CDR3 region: CAISDGSYEQYF. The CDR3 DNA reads TGTGCCATCAGTGACGGCTCCTACGAGCAGTACTTC.

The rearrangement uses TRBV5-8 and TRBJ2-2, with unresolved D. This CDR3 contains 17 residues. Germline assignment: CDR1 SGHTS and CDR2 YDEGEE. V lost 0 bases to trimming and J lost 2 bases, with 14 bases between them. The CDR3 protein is CASSLGLFASNTGELFF. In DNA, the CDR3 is TGTGCCAGCAGCTTGGGCCTATTTGCTTCTAACACCGGGGAGCTGTTTTTT.

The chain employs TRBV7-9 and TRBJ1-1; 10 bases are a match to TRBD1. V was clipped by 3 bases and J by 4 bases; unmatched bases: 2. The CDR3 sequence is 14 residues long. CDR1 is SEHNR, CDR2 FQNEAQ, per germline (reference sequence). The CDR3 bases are TGTGCCAGCAGCTTTGGACAGGGGGTCACTGAAGCTTTCTTT. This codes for CASSFGQGVTEAFF.

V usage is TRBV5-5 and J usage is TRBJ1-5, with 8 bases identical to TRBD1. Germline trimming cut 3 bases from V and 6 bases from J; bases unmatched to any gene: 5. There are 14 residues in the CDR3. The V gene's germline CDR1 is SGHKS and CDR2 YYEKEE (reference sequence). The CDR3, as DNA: TGTGCCAGCAGCTATGGGACAGGAGGTCAGCCCCAGCATTTT. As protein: CASSYGTGGQPQHF.

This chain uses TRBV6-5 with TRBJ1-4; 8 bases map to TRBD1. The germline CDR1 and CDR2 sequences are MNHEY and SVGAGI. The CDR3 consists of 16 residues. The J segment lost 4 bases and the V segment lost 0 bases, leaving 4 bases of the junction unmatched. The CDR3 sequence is CASSYSSGQGNEKLFF. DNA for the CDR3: TGTGCCAGCAGTTACTCGAGCGGACAGGGTAATGAAAAACTGTTTTTT.

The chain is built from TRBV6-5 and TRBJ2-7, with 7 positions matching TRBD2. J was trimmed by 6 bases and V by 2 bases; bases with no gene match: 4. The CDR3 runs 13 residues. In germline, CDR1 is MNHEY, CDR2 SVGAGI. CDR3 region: CASSYREAVEQYF. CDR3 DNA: TGTGCCAGCAGTTACCGGGAGGCAGTCGAGCAGTACTTC.

The CDR3 sequence: CASSPPVDRRETQYF. The CDR3 coding sequence is TGTGCCAGCTCACCACCGGTTGACAGGAGGGAGACCCAGTACTTC. This chain connects TRBV18 to TRBJ2-5; D possibly corresponds to TRBD1 (6 bases). V was cut by 0 bases and J by 5 bases, with 13 bases left in between. The CDR3 has 15 amino acids. From germline, CDR1 is KGHSH and CDR2 LQKENI.

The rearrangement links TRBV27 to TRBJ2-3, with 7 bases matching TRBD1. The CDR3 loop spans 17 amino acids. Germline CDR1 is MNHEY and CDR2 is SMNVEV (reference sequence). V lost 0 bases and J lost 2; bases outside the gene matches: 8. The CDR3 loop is CASSLSNRGPLTDTQYF. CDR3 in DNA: TGTGCCAGCAGTTTATCGAACAGGGGACCCCTCACAGATACGCAGTATTTT.

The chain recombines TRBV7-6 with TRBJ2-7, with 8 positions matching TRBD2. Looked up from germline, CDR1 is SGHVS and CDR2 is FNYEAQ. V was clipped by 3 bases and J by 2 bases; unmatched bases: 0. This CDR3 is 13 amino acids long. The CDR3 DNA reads TGTGCCAGCAGCTTTAGCGGGGCCTACGAGCAGTACTTC. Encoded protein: CASSFSGAYEQYF.

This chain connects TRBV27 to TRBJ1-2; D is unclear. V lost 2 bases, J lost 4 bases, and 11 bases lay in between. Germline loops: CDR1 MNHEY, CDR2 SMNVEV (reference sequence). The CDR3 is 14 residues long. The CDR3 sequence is CASSLKPLFYGYTF. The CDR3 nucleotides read TGTGCCAGCAGTTTAAAACCCCTATTCTATGGCTACACCTTC.

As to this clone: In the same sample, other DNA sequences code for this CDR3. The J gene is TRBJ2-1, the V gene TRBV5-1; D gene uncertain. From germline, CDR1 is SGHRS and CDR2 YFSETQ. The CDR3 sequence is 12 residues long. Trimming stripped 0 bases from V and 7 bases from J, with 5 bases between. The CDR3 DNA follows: TGCGCCAGCAGCTTGGCTAGAAATGAGCAGTTCTTC. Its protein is CASSLARNEQFF.

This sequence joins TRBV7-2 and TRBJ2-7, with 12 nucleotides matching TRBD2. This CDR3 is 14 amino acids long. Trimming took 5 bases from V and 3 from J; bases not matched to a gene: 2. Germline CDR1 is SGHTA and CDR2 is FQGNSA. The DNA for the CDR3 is TGTGCCAGCAGCCCGACTAGCGGGAGCTACGAGCAGTACTTC. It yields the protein CASSPTSGSYEQYF. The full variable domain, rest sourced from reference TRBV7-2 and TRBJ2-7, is GAGVSQSPSNKVTEKGKDVELRCDPISGHTALYWYRQSLGQGLEFLIYFQGNSAPDKSGLPSDRFSAERTGGSVSTLTIQRTQQEDSAVYLCASSPTSGSYEQYFGPGTRLTVT.

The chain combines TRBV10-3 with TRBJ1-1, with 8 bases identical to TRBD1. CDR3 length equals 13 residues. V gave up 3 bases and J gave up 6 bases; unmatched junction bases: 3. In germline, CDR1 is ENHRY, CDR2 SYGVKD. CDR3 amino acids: CAISDPDRAEAFF. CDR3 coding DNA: TGTGCCATCAGTGACCCGGACAGGGCTGAAGCTTTCTTT.

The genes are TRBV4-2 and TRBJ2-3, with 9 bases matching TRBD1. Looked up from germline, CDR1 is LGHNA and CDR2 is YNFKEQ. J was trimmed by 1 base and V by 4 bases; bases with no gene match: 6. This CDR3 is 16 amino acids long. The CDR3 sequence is CASSPPWTGGTDTQYF. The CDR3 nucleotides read TGTGCCAGCAGCCCGCCATGGACAGGGGGCACAGATACGCAGTATTTT.

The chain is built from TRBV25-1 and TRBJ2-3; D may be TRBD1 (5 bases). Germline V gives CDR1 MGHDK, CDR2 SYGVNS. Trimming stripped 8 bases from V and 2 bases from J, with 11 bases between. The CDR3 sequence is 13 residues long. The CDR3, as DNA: TGTGCCAGCGGGGCTGACTTCACAGATACGCAGTATTTT. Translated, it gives CASGADFTDTQYF.

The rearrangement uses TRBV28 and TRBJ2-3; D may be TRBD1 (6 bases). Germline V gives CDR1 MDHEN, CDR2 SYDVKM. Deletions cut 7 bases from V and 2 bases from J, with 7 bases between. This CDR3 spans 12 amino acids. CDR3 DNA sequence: TGTGCCAGCAACAGGGTCACAGATACGCAGTATTTT. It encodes CASNRVTDTQYF.

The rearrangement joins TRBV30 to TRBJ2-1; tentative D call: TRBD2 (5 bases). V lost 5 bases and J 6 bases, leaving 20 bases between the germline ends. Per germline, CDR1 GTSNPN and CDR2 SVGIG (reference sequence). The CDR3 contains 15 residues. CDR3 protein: CAWAGVSKIGNEQFF. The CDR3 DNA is TGTGCCTGGGCGGGCGTCAGTAAAATTGGCAATGAGCAGTTCTTC.

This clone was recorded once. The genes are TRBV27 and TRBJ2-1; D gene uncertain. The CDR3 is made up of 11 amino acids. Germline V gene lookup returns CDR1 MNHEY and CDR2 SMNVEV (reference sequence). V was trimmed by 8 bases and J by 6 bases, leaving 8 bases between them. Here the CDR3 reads CASSTFNEQFF. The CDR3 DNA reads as TGTGCCAGCTCTACCTTCAATGAGCAGTTCTTC.

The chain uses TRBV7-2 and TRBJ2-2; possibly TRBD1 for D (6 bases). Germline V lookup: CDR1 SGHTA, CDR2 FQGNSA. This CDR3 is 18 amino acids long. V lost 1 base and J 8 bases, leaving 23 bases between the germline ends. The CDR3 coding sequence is TGTGCCAGCAGCTTAGGGGGACACAAACGTTCCCAAACGGGGGAGCTGTTTTTT. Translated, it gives CASSLGGHKRSQTGELFF. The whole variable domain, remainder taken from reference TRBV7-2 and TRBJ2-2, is GAGVSQSPSNKVTEKGKDVELRCDPISGHTALYWYRQSLGQGLEFLIYFQGNSAPDKSGLPSDRFSAERTGGSVSTLTIQRTQQEDSAVYLCASSLGGHKRSQTGELFFGEGSRLTVL.

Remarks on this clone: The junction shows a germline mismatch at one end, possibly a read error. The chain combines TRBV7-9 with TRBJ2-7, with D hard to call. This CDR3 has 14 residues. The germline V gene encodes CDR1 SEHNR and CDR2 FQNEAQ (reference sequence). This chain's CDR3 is CASSPQSDSFEQYF. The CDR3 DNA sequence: TGTGCCAGCAGCCCACAATCCGATTCCTTCGAGCAGTACTTC. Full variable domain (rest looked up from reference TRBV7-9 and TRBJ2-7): DTGVSQNPRHKITKRGQNVTFRCDPISEHNRLYWYRQTLGQGPEFLTYFQNEAQLEKSRLLSDRFSAERPKGSFSTLEIQRTEQGDSAMYLCASSPQSDSFEQYFGPGTRLTVT.

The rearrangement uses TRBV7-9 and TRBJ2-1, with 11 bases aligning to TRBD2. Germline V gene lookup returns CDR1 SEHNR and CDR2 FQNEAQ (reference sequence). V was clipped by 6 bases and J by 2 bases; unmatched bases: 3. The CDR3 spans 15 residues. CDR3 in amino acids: CASRKLAGAYNEQFF. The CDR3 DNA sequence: TGTGCCAGCAGGAAACTAGCGGGGGCCTACAATGAGCAGTTCTTC. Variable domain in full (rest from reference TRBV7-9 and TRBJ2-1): DTGVSQNPRHKITKRGQNVTFRCDPISEHNRLYWYRQTLGQGPEFLTYFQNEAQLEKSRLLSDRFSAERPKGSFSTLEIQRTEQGDSAMYLCASRKLAGAYNEQFFGPGTRLTVL.

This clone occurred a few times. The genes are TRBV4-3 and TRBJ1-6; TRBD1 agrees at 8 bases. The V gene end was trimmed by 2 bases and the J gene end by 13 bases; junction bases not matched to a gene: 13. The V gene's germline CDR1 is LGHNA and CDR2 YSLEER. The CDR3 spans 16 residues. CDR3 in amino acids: CASSQTTGTGEAPLHF. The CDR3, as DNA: TGCGCCAGCAGCCAAACGACCGGGACAGGAGAGGCCCCCCTCCACTTT.

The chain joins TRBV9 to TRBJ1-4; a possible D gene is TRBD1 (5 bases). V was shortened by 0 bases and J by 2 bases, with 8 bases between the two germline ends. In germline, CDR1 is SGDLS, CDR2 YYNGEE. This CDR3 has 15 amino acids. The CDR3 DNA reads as TGTGCCAGCAGCGTAGCTGGGGCGACTAATGAAAAACTGTTTTTT. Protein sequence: CASSVAGATNEKLFF.

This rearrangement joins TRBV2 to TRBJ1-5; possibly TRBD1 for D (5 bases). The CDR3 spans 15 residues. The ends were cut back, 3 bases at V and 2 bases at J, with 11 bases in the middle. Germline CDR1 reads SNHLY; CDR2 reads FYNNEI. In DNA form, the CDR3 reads TGTGCCAGCAGTGATTCATCCAGGGGCAATCAGCCCCAGCATTTT. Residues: CASSDSSRGNQPQHF.

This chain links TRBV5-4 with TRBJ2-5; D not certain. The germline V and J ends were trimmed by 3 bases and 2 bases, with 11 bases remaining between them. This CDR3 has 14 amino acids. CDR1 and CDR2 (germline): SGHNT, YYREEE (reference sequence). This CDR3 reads CASSSIDIQETQYF. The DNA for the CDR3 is TGTGCCAGCAGCTCAATTGACATACAAGAGACCCAGTACTTC.

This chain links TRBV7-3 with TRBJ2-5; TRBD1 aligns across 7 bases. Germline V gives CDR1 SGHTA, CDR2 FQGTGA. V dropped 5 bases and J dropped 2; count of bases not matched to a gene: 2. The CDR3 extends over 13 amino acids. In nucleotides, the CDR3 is TGTGCCAGCAGCACGGACAGGCAAGAGACCCAGTACTTC. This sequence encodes CASSTDRQETQYF.